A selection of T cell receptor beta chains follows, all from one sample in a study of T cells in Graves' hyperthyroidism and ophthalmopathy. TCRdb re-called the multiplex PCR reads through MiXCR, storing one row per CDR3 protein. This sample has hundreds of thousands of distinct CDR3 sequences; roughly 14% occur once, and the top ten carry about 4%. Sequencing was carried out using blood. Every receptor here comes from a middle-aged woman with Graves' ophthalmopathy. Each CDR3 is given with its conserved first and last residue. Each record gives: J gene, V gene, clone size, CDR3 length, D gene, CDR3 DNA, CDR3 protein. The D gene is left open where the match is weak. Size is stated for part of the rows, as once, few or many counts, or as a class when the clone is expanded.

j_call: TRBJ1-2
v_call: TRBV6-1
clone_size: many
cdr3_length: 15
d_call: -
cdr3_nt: TGTGCCAGCAGTGAAGCGCAGTCCAAACCCTATGGCTACACCTTC
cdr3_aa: CASSEAQSKPYGYTF

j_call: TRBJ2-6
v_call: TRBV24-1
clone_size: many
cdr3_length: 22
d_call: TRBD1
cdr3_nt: TGTGCCACCAGTGATTCCACAGGGGATAACGCCTCTATTTTACCTGGGGCCAACGTCCTGACTTTC
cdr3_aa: CATSDSTGDNASILPGANVLTF

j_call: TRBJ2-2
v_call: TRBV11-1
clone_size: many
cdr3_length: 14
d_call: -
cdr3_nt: TGTGCCAGCAGCTTAATAGAGAACACCGGGGAGCTGTTTTTT
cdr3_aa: CASSLIENTGELFF

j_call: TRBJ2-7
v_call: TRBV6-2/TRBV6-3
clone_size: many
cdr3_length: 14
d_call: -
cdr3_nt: TGTGCCAGCAGTTACTCCCGGTCCCACTACGAGCAGTACTTC
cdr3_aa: CASSYSRSHYEQYF

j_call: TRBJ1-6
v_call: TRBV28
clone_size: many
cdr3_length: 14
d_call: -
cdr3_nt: TGTGCCAGCAGTTTAGACTTGGATAATTCACCCCTCCACTTT
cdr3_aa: CASSLDLDNSPLHF

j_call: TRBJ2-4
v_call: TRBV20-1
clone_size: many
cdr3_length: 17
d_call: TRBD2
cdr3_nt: TGCAGTGCTAGGATGGGACTAGCACTAGTAGCCAAAAACATTCAGTACTTC
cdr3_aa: CSARMGLALVAKNIQYF

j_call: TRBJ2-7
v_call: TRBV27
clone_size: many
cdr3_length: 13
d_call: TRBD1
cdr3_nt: TGTGCCAGCAGTTGGGGGACAGGGGGGGAGCAGTACTTC
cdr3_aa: CASSWGTGGEQYF

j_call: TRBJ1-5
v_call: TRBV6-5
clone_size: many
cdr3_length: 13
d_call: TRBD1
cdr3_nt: TGTGCCAGCGGGACAGGCCCGAATCAGCCCCAGCATTTT
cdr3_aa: CASGTGPNQPQHF

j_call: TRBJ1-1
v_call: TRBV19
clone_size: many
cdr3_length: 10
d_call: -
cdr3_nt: TGTGCCACTTATACCGGGAGAGCTTTCTTT
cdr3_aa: CATYTGRAFF

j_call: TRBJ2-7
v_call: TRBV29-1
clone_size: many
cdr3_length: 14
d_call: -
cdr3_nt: TGCAGCGTTGAAGGGCAGGGCACCCTCTACGAGCAGTACTTC
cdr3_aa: CSVEGQGTLYEQYF

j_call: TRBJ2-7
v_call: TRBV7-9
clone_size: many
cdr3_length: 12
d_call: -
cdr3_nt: TGTGCCAGCAGCTTAACAGTCTACGAGCAGTACTTC
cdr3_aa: CASSLTVYEQYF

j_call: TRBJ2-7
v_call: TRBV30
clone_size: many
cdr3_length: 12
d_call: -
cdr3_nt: TGTGCCTGGAGTGTACGTGCTACCCAGCAGTACTTC
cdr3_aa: CAWSVRATQQYF

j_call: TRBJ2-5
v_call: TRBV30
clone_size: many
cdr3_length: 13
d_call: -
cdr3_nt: TGTGCCTGGCAAACAGGGCGAAAAGAGACCCAGTACTTC
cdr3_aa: CAWQTGRKETQYF

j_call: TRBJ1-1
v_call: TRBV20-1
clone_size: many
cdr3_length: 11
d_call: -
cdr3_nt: TGCAGTGCTTTCACGGGCACTGAAGCCTTCTTT
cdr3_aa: CSAFTGTEAFF

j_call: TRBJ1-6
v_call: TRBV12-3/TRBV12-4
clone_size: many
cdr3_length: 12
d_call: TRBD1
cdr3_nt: TGTGCCAGCAGGGAAACAGGGGGTACCCTCCACTTT
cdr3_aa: CASRETGGTLHF

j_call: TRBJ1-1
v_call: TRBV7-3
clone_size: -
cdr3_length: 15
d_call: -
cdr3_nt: TGTGCCAGCAGCTTTAACCCAGGGGTGAACACTGAAGCTTTCTTT
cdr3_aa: CASSFNPGVNTEAFF

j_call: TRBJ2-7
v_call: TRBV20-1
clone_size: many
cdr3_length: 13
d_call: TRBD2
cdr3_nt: TGCAGTGCTAGAGGGACTAGGGACTACGAGCAGTACTTC
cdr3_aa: CSARGTRDYEQYF

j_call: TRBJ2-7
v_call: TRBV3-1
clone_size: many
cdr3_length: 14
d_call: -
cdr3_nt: TGTGCCAGCAGCCAATCCGGTCAGCCTGAGGAGCAGTACTTC
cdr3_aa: CASSQSGQPEEQYF

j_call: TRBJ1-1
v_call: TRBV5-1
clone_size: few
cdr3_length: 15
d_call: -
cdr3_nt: TGCGCCAGCAGCTACTTTACAGGTCCTAACACTGAAGCTTTCTTT
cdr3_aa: CASSYFTGPNTEAFF

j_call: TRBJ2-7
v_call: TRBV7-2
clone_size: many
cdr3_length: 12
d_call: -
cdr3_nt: TGTGCCAGCAGCTTTACCCACTACGAGCAGTACTTC
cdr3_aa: CASSFTHYEQYF